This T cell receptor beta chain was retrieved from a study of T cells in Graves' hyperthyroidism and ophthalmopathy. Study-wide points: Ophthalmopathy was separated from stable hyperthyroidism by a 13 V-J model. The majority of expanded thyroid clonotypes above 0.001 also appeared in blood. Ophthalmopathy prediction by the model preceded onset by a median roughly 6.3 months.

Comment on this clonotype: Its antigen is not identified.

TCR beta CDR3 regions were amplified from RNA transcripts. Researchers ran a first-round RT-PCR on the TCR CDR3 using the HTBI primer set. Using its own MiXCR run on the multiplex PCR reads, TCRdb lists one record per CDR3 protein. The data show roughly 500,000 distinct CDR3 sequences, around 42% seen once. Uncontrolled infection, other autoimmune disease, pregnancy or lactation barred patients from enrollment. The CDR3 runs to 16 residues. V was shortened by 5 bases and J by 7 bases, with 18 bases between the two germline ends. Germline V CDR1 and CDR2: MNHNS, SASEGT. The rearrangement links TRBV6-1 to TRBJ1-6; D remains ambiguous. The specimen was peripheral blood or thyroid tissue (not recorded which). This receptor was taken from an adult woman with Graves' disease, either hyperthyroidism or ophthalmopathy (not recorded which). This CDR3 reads CASSSPRSVTNSPLHF. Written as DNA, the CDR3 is TGTGCCAGCAGTTCCCCTAGGTCGGTGACCAATTCACCCCTCCACTTT.